This T cell receptor (beta chain) originates from a study of shared clonotypes between healthy human individuals. Worth noting for this clone: The antigen remains unidentified.

Study findings and constraints: The diversity represented, both genetic and in exposure history, was limited by few donors.

Donors had no recently reported acute infections or vaccinations and were HIV-negative. The CDR3 is 18 amino acids. Germline-derived CDR1 and CDR2 are MGHDK and SYGVNS. Trimming took 1 base from V and 5 from J; bases not matched to a gene: 10. Genomic DNA of each subset was evenly split across several immunoSEQ plates. The protocol was immunoSEQ multiplex PCR, while the TCRdb copy is restricted to in-frame clones and leaves out a portion. The data show about 450,000 clones, around three quarters seen once. Sequenced sample: PBMCs. This clonotype was obtained from a middle-aged woman in good health. Some clones in this sample may be carry-over from other donors' samples. The genes are TRBV25-1 and TRBJ2-3; 12 bases agree with TRBD2. CDR3 amino acids: CASSEFGASGRALDTQYF. The CDR3 coding sequence is TGTGCCAGCAGTGAATTTGGCGCTAGCGGGAGGGCCTTAGATACGCAGTATTTT. Full variable domain (outside the CDR3, taken from reference TRBV25-1 and TRBJ2-3): EADIYQTPRYLVIGTGKKITLECSQTMGHDKMYWYQQDPGMELHLIHYSYGVNSTEKGDLSSESTVSRIRTEHFPLTLESARPSHTSQYLCASSEFGASGRALDTQYFGPGTRLTVL.